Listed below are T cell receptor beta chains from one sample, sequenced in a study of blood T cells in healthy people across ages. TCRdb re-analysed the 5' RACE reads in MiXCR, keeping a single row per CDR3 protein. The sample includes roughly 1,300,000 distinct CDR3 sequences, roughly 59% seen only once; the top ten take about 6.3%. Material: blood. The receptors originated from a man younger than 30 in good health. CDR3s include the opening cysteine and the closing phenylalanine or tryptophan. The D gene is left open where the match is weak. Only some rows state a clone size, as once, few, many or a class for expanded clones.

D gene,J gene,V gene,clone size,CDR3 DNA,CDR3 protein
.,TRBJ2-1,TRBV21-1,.,TGTGCCAGCATCATCCGGGACAGGGGTACTAATGAGCAGTTCTTC,CASIIRDRGTNEQFF
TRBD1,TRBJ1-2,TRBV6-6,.,TGTGCCTCCCGAAGTGCCAGGGGGGGACCGAGCTATGGCTACACCTTC,CASRSARGGPSYGYTF
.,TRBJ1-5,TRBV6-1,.,TGTGCCAGCAGTGAAAGGACTCGGGGCCAGCCCCAGCATTTT,CASSERTRGQPQHF
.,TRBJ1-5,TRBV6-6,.,TGTGCCAGCAGTCAAGACCGTTACTACCAGCCCCAGCATTTT,CASSQDRYYQPQHF
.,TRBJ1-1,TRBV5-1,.,TGCGCCAGCAGCTTGGTTCGCAGGGGAGCTCTCATGAACACTGAAGCTTTCTTT,CASSLVRRGALMNTEAFF
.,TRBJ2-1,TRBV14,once,TGTGCCAGCAGTGAGGCGGTAGCCCTCAATGAGCAGTTCTTC,CASSEAVALNEQFF
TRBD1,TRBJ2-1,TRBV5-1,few,TGCGCCAGCAGCCAACAAGGACAGGGCCTTTACAATGAGCAGTTCTTC,CASSQQGQGLYNEQFF
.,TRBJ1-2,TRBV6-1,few,TGTGCCAGCAGTGACTCAGGGTTCTATGGCTACACCTTC,CASSDSGFYGYTF
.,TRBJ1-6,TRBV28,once,TGTGCCAGCAGTCTCGAAGGGCACCATAATTCACCCCTCCACTTT,CASSLEGHHNSPLHF
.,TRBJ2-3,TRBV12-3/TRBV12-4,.,TGTGCCAGCAGTTTAAGGGACAACGGGGGCACAGATACGCAGTATTTT,CASSLRDNGGTDTQYF
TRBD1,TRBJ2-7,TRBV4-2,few,TGTGCCAGCAGCCAAGAAGGGGGCTATTACGAGCAGTACTTC,CASSQEGGYYEQYF
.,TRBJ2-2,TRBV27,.,TGTGCCAGCAGTTTAACTAAGGGGGCCGGGGAGCTGTTTTTT,CASSLTKGAGELFF
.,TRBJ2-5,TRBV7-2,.,TGTGCCAGCAGCCCCCTTAGGGGGGTCCCAGAGACCCAGTACTTC,CASSPLRGVPETQYF
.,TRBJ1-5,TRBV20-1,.,TGCAGTGCTATTCCCGGGGAGGGCAATCGGCCCCAGCATTTT,CSAIPGEGNRPQHF
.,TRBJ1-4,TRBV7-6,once,TGTGCCAGCAGCGAGCCCGGGGGGCTTGAAAAACTGTTTTTT,CASSEPGGLEKLFF
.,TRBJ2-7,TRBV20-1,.,TGCAGTGCTGACCGGACAGCTTCCTACGAGCAGTACTTC,CSADRTASYEQYF
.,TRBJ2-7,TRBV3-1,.,TGTGCCAGCAGCCAAATGGTGAGGGACGAGCAGTACTTC,CASSQMVRDEQYF
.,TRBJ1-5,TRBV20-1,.,TGCAGTGCTAGACCCCGGGAATACGGCAATCAGCCCCAGCATTTT,CSARPREYGNQPQHF
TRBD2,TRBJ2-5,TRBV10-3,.,TGTGCCATCAGCCGACGAGCGGGGCAAGAGACCCAGTACTTC,CAISRRAGQETQYF
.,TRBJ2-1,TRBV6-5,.,TGTGCCAGCAGTTACTCGCGGGAATCCTACAATGAGCAGTTCTTC,CASSYSRESYNEQFF
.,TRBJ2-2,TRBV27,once,TGTGCCAGCAGTTTAGAGGGAACGAACACCGGGGAGCTGTTTTTT,CASSLEGTNTGELFF
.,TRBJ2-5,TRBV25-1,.,TGTGCCAGCAGTGAATTCGGGGGAGAGACCCAGTACTTC,CASSEFGGETQYF
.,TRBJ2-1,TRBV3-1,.,TGTGCCAGCAGCCAAGTCACTAGTGAAGGTGAGCAGTTCTTC,CASSQVTSEGEQFF
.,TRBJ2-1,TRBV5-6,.,TGTGCCAGCAGCTTGGGCCCGGGACTTATTTACAATGAGCAGTTCTTC,CASSLGPGLIYNEQFF
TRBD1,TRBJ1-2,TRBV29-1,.,TGCAGCGTTGTTGGGCAGGGGGCGAGCTATGGCTACACCTTC,CSVVGQGASYGYTF
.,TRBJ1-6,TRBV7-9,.,TGCGCCAGCAGCTTGGAAGGTTCACCCCTCCACTTT,CASSLEGSPLHF
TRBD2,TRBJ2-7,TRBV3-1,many,TGTGCCAGCAGCCAAGTGCGGGGGACTGGAGAGCAGTACTTC,CASSQVRGTGEQYF
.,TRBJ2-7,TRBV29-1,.,TGCAGCGCCGGTGGGCTAGCAGGGACAAGAGCGAGACAGTACTTC,CSAGGLAGTRARQYF
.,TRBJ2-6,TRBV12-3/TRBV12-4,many,TGTGCCAGCAGTCGTGGTAGCTCTGGGGCCAACGTCCTGACTTTC,CASSRGSSGANVLTF
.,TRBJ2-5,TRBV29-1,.,TGCAGCGTTGTGGCGGGCGCCATAGAGACCCAGTACTTC,CSVVAGAIETQYF
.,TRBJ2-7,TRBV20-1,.,TGCAGTGCTAGAGAATCGTGGGGCGACTACGAGCAGTACTTC,CSARESWGDYEQYF
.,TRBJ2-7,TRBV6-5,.,TGTGCCAGCGGATCGTCAACACCCTACGAGCAGTACTTC,CASGSSTPYEQYF
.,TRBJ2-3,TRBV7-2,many,TGTGCCAGCAGCTTAGGGAGGGATACGCAGTATTTT,CASSLGRDTQYF
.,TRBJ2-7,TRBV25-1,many,TGTGCCAGCACCCCGAGAGGATTGTCCTACGAGCAGTACTTC,CASTPRGLSYEQYF
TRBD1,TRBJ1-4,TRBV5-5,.,TGTGCCAGCAGCTTTCTCCACAGGGGAAAAACTAATGAAAAACTGTTTTTT,CASSFLHRGKTNEKLFF
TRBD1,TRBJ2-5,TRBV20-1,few,TGCAGTGCTTGGACAGGGTGGCAGACCCAGTACTTC,CSAWTGWQTQYF
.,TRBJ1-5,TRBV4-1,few,TGCGCCAGCAGCCAAGAGACCAACCCAGGGGATGTTTATCAGCCCCAGCATTTT,CASSQETNPGDVYQPQHF
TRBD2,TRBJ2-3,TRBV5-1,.,TGCGCCAGCAGCTTGGTGGTACTAGCGGGGTACACAGATACGCAGTATTTT,CASSLVVLAGYTDTQYF
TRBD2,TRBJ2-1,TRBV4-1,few,TGCGCCAGCAGCCAGTTCCGACTAGCAGGCGATGAGCAGTTCTTC,CASSQFRLAGDEQFF
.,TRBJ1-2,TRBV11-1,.,TGTGCCAGCAGCCCGGCAGGGAATGGTGGCTACACCTTC,CASSPAGNGGYTF
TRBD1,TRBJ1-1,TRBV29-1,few,TGCAGCGTTGAGCGAGCCCGGACAGGGGAAGCTTTCTTT,CSVERARTGEAFF
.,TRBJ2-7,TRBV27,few,TGTGCCAGCAGTTTCGGTAAACAGGGAACTCAGTACTTC,CASSFGKQGTQYF
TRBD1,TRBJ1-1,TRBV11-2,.,TGTGCCAGCAGCCCGGACAGGCTAAACATGAACACTGGAGCTTTCTTT,CASSPDRLNMNTGAFF
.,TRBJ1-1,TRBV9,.,TGTGCCAGCAGCGTAGTAGGAGCTGACACTGAAGCTTTCTTT,CASSVVGADTEAFF
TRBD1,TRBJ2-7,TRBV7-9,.,TGTGCCAGCAGCTCTCGGGACAGGGGGTTCTACGAGCAGTACTTC,CASSSRDRGFYEQYF
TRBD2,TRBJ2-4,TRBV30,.,TGTGCCTGGGAACTAGCGGGGGAGCAGTACTTC,CAWELAGEQYF